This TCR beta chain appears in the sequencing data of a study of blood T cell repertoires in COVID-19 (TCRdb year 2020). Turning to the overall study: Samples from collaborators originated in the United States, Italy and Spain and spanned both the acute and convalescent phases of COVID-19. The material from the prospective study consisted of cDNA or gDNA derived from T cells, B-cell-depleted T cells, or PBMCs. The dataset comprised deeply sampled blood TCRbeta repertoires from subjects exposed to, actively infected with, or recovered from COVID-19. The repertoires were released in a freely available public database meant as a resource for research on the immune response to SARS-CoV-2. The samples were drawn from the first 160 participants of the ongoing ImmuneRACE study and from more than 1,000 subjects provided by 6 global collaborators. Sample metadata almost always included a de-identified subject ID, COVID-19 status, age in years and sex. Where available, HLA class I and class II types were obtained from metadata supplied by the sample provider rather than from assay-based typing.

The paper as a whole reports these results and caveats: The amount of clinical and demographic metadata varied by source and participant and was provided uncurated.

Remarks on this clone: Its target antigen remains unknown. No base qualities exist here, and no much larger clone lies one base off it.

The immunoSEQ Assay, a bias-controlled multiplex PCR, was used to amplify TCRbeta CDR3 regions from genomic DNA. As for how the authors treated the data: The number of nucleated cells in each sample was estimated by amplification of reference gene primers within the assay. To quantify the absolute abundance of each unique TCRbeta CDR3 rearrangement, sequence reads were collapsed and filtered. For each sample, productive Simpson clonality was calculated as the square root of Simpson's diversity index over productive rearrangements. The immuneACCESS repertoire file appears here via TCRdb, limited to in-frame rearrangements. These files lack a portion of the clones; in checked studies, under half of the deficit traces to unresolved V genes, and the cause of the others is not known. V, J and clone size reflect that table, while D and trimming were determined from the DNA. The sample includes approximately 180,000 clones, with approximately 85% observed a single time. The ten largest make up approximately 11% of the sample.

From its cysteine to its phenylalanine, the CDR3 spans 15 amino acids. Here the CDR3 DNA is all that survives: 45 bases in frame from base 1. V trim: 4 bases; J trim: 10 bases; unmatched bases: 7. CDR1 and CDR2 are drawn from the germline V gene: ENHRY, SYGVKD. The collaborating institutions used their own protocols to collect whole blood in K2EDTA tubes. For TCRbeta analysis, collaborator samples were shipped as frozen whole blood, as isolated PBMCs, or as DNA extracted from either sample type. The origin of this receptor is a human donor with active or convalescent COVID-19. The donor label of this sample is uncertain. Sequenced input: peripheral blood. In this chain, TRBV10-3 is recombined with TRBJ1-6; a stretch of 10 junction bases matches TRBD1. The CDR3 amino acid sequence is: CAISAGTGVGSPLHF. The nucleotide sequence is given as TGTGCCATCAGTGCAGGGACAGGGGTCGGCTCACCCCTCCACTTT.